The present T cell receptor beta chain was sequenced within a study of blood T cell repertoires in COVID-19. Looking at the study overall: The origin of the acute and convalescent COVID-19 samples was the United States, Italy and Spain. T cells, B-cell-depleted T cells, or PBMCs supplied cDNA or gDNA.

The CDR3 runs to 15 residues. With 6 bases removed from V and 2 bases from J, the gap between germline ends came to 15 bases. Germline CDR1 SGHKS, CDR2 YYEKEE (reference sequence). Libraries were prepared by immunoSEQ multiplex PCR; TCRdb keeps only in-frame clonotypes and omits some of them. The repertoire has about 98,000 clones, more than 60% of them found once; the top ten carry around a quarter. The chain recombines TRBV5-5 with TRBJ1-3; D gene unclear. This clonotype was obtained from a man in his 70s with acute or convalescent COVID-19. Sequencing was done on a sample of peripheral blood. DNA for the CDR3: TGTGCCAGCAACGCGGTTTACCGAGCTGGAAACACCATATATTTT. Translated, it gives CASNAVYRAGNTIYF.